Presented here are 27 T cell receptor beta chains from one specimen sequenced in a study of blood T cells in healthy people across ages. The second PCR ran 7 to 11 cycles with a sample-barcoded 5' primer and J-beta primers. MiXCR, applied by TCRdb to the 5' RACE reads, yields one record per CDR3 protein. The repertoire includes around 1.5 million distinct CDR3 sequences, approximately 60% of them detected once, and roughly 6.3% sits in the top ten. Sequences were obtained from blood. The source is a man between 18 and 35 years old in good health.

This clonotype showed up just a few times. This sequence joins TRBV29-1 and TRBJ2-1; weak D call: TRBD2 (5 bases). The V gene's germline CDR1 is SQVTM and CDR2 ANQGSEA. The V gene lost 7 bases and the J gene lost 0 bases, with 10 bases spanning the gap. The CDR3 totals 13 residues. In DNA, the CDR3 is TGCAGCGGATGGGAGAGCTCCTACAATGAGCAGTTCTTC. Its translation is CSGWESSYNEQFF.

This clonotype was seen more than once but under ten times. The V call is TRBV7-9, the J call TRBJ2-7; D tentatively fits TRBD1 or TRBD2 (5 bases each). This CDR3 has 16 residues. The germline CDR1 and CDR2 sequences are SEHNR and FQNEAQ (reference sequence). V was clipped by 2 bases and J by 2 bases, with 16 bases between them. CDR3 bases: TGTGCCAGCAGCTTAAGAGGGGCCATTGACGCCTACGAGCAGTACTTC. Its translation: CASSLRGAIDAYEQYF.

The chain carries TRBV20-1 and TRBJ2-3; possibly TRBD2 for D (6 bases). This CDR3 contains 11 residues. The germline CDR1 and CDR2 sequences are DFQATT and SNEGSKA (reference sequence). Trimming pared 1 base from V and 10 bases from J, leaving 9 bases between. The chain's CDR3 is CSARGGEPQYF. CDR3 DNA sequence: TGCAGTGCTAGAGGGGGGGAGCCGCAGTATTTT.

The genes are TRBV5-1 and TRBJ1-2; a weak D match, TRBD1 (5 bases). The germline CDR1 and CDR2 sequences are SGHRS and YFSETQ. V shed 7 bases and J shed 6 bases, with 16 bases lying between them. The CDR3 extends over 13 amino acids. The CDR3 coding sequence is TGCGCCAGCGGCACCCCTGGGACTCATGGCTACACCTTC. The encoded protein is CASGTPGTHGYTF.

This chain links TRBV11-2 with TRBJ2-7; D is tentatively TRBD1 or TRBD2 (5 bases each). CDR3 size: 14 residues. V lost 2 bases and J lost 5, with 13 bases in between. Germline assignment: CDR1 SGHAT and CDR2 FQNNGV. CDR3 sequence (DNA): TGTGCCAGCAGCTTATGGGGGTTGACGAACGAGCAGTACTTC. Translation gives CASSLWGLTNEQYF.

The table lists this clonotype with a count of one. CDR3 bases: TGTGCCAGCAGTTTTATTAGAGAAAAACTGTTTTTT. Translation gives CASSFIREKLFF. The J gene is TRBJ1-4, the V gene TRBV28; D remains unclear. The CDR3 is made up of 12 amino acids. Germline loops: CDR1 MDHEN, CDR2 SYDVKM. Trimming pared 3 bases from V and 8 bases from J, leaving 7 bases between.

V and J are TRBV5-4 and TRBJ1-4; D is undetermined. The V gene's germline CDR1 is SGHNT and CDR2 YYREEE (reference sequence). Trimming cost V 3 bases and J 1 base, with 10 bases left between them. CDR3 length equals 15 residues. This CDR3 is CASSSWQETNEKLFF. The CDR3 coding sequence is TGTGCCAGCAGCTCATGGCAGGAAACTAATGAAAAACTGTTTTTT.

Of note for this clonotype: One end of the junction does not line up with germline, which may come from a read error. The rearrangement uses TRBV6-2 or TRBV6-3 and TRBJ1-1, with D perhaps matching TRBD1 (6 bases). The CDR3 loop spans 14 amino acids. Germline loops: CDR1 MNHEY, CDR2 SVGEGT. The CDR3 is CAGSYSRGITEAFF. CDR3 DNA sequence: TGTGCCGGCAGTTACTCGAGGGGGATCACTGAAGCTTTCTTT.

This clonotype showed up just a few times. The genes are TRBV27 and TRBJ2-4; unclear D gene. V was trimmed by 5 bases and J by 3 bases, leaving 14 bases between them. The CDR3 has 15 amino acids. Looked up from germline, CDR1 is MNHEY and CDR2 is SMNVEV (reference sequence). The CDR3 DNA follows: TGTGCCAGCAGTACCCTACCTCTCGACAAAAACATTCAGTACTTC. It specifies CASSTLPLDKNIQYF.

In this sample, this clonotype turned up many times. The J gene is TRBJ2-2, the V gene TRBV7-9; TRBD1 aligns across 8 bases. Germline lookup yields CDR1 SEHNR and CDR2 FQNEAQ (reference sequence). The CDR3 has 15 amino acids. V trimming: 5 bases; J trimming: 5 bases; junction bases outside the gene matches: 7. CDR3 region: CASSPGTGNTGELFF. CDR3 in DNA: TGTGCCAGCAGCCCTGGGACAGGCAATACCGGGGAGCTGTTTTTT.

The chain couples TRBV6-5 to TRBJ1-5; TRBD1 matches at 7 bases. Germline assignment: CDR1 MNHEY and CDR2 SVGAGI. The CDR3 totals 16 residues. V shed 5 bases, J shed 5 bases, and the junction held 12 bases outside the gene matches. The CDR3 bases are TGTGCCAGCAGTCTTCGACAGGGCCTAAGTGATCAGCCCCAGCATTTT. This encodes CASSLRQGLSDQPQHF.

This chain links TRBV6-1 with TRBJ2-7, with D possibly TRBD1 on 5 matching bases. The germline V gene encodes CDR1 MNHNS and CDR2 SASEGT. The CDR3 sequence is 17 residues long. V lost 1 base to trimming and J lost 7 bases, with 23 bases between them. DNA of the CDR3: TGTGCCAGCAGTGAAGAGGTCGGCAGGGTCGCCTACAATGAGCAGTACTTC. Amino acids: CASSEEVGRVAYNEQYF.

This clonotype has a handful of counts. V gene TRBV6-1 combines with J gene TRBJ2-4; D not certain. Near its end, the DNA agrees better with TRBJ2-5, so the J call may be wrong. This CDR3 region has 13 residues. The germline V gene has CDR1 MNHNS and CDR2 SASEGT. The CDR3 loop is CASSTQVRETQYF. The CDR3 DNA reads TGTGCCAGCAGTACCCAGGTTAGGGAGACCCAGTACTTC.

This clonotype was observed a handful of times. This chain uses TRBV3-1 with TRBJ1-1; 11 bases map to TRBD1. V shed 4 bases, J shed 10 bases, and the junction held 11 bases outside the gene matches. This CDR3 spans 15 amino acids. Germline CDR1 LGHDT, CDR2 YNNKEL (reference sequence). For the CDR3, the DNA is TGTGCCAGCAGCCCCTACCGGGACAGGGGGGTCGCAGCTTTCTTT. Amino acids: CASSPYRDRGVAAFF.

CDR3 sequence reads: CAFVGDNEQFF. In DNA form, the CDR3 reads TGTGCCTTTGTGGGGGACAATGAGCAGTTCTTC. This chain joins TRBV27 and TRBJ2-1; either TRBD1 or TRBD2 may fit D (5 bases each). The CDR3 loop spans 11 amino acids. V was clipped by 11 bases and J by 5 bases, with 10 bases between them. Germline assignment: CDR1 MNHEY and CDR2 SMNVEV (reference sequence).

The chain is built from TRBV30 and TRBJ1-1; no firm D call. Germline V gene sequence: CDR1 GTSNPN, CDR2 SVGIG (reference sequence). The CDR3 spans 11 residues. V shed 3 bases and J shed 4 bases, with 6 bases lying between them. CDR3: CAWRTGTEAFF. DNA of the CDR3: TGTGCCTGGAGAACGGGCACTGAAGCTTTCTTT. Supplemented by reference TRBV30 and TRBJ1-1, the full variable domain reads SQTIHQWPATLVQPVGSPLSLECTVEGTSNPNLYWYRQAAGRGLQLLFYSVGIGQISSEVPQNLSASRPQDRQFILSSKKLLLSDSGFYLCAWRTGTEAFFGQGTRLTVV.

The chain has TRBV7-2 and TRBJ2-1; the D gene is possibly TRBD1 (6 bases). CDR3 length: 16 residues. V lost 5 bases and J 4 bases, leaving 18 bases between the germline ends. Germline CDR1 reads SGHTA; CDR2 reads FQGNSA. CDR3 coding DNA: TGTGCCAGCAGCCAAGATCCCAGGGGTGTTTACAATGAGCAGTTCTTC. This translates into CASSQDPRGVYNEQFF.

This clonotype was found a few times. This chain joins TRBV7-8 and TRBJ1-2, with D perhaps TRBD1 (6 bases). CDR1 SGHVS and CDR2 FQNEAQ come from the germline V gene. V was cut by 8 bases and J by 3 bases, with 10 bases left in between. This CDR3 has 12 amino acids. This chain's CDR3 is CASAAGDYGYTF. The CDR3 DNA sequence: TGTGCCAGCGCCGCAGGGGACTATGGCTACACCTTC.

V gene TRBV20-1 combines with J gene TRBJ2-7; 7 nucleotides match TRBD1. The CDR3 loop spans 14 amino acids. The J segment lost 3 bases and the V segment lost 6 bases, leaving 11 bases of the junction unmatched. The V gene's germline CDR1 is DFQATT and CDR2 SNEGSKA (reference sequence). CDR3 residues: CSARGLSGRYEQYF. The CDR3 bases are TGCAGTGCCAGGGGGTTGTCAGGGCGCTACGAGCAGTACTTC.

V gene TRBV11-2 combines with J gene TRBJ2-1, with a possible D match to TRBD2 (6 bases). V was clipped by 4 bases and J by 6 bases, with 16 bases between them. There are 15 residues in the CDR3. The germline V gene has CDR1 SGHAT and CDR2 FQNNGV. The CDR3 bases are TGTGCCAGCAGCTCCGGGACTGGGGGACCCAATGAGCAGTTCTTC. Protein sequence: CASSSGTGGPNEQFF.

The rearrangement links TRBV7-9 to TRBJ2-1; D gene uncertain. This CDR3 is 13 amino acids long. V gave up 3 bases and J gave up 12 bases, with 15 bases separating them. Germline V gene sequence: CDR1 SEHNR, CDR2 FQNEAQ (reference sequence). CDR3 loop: CASSFVSLDGQFF. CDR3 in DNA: TGTGCCAGCAGCTTTGTGTCACTCGATGGGCAGTTCTTC.

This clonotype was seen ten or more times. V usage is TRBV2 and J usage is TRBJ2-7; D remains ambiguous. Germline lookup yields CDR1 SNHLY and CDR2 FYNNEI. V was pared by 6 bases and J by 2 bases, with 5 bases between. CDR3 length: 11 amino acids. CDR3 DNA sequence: TGTGCCAGCAGCGAAACCTACGAGCAGTACTTC. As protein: CASSETYEQYF.

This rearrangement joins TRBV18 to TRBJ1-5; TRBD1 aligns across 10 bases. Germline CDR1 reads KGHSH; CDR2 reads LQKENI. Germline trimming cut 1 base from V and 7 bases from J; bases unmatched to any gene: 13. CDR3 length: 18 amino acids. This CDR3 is CASSPLRQGASSGQPQHF. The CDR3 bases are TGTGCCAGCTCACCACTTAGACAGGGGGCATCCTCAGGGCAGCCCCAGCATTTT.

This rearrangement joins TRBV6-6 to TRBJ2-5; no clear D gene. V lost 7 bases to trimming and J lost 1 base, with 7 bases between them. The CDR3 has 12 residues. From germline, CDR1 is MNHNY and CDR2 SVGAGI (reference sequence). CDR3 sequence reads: CASNTAQETQYF. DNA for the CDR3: TGTGCCAGCAACACGGCCCAAGAGACCCAGTACTTC.

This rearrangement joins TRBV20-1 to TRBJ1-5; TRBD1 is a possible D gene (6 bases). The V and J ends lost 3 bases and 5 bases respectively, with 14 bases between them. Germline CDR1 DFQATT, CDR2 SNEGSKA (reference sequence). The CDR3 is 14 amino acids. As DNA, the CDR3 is TGCAGTGCTAGTGAGACAGGAAACCATCAGCCCCAGCATTTT. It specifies CSASETGNHQPQHF.

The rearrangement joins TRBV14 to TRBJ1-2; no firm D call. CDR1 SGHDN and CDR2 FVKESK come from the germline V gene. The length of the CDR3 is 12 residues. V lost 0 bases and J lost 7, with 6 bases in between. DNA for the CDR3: TGTGCCAGCAGCCAAGATCTTTTTGGCTACACCTTC. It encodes CASSQDLFGYTF.

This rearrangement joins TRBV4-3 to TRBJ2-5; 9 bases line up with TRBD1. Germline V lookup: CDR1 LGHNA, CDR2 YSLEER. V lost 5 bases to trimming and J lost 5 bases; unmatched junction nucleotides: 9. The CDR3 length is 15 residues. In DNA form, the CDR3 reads TGCGCCAGCAGCTCCAACAGGGGGCGAGTGGAGACCCAGTACTTC. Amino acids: CASSSNRGRVETQYF.